One T cell receptor (beta chain) is described in this entry. Its antigen is still unknown. Sequencing used immunoSEQ multiplex PCR; TCRdb keeps in-frame clones, though not all of them. The sample consists of roughly 60,000 clones, around nine tenths of them appearing once. The record originates from a study of OX40 agonist ivuxolimab in advanced cancers. About the study: With ivuxolimab, an agonistic anti-OX40 (CD134) antibody, patients were treated.

Regarding the study as a whole: A proportion of nonresponders additionally exhibited low normalized T-cell clonal expansion. CD4+ and CD8+ blood T cells expanded clonally by week 6 at 0.1 to 3.0 mg/kg. CD8+ T cells were the subset that, on average, had more expanded clones than CD4+.

This CDR3 contains 14 residues. Germline-derived CDR1 and CDR2 are SGHAT and FQDESV (reference sequence). V was clipped by 1 base and J by 2 bases, with 5 bases between them. This chain connects TRBV11-1 to TRBJ2-2; D unclear. The receptor comes from an adult with an advanced solid tumor such as melanoma, head and neck, liver or kidney cancer. The sample here was CD4+ or CD8+ T cells sorted from blood, taken in a trial of the OX40 agonist ivuxolimab. The CDR3 region has the DNA TGTGCCAGCAGCTTAGAAGGAAACACCGGGGAGCTGTTTTTT. Translating it yields CASSLEGNTGELFF.